These 18 T cell receptor beta chains were sequenced from one sample in a study of blood T cell repertoires in COVID-19. Sequencing was performed with immunoSEQ multiplex PCR; in TCRdb, only in-frame clones are kept and a portion is missing. In the table there are about 300,000 clones, roughly 86% of which are singletons. Sequencing was performed on PBMCs or T cells enriched from blood (not recorded which). The receptors originated from a woman aged 50 to 60 who had been exposed to COVID-19.

V and J are TRBV27 and TRBJ1-1; 9 bases agree with TRBD1. The CDR3 runs to 12 residues. CDR1 and CDR2 (germline): MNHEY, SMNVEV (reference sequence). V lost 8 bases, J lost 11 bases, and 9 bases stayed unmatched. This chain's CDR3 is CASGLGQGHAFF. The CDR3 DNA reads TGTGCCAGCGGTCTGGGACAGGGACACGCTTTCTTT.

This clone came up a few times. CDR3 DNA: TGTGCCAGCAGCTCCCGGACGGGGAAATATGGCTACACCTTC. It specifies CASSSRTGKYGYTF. The chain is built from TRBV5-8 and TRBJ1-2, with D uncertain. The V gene's germline CDR1 is SGHTS and CDR2 YDEGEE. The CDR3 spans 14 residues. Deletions cut 3 bases from V and 5 bases from J, with 14 bases between. Looking up the rest from reference TRBV5-8 and TRBJ1-2 gives the full variable domain: EAGVTQSPTHLIKTRGQQATLRCSPISGHTSVYWYQQALGLGLQFLLWYDEGEERNRGNFPPRFSGRQFPNYSSELNVNALELEDSALYLCASSSRTGKYGYTFGSGTRLTVV.

The chain joins TRBV19 to TRBJ1-5; 10 bases fit TRBD1. V was clipped by 5 bases and J by 6 bases; unmatched bases: 4. The CDR3 length is 14 residues. Germline V lookup: CDR1 LNHDA, CDR2 SQIVND (reference sequence). CDR3 protein: CASSPTGGGQPQHF. The CDR3, as DNA: TGTGCCAGTAGTCCGACAGGGGGCGGTCAGCCCCAGCATTTT.

V and J are TRBV7-8 and TRBJ2-3; TRBD2 matches at 14 bases. The CDR3 has 19 amino acids. V trimming: 5 bases; J trimming: 4 bases; junction bases outside the gene matches: 14. Germline V lookup: CDR1 SGHVS, CDR2 FQNEAQ. CDR3 protein: CASSDRLAGGNRRADTQYF. The CDR3 nucleotides read TGTGCCAGCAGCGACCGACTAGCGGGGGGGAATAGGCGGGCAGATACGCAGTATTTT.

In nucleotides, the CDR3 is TGTGCCAGTACCTCCGGGTCCTACTACGAGCAGTACTTC. Translating it yields CASTSGSYYEQYF. V is TRBV6-5 and J is TRBJ2-7; D uncertain. Deletions cut 9 bases from V and 3 bases from J, with 15 bases between. Germline V lookup: CDR1 MNHEY, CDR2 SVGAGI. This CDR3 spans 13 amino acids.

The chain is built from TRBV30 and TRBJ1-1, with D possibly matching TRBD1 (5 bases). Germline values: CDR1 GTSNPN, CDR2 SVGIG (reference sequence). CDR3 length equals 11 residues. The germline V and J ends were trimmed by 7 bases and 1 base, with 7 bases remaining between them. CDR3 region: CALQGNTEAFF. The CDR3 DNA is TGTGCCTTGCAGGGGAACACTGAAGCTTTCTTT.

The gene calls are TRBV27 and TRBJ2-5; 9 nucleotides agree with TRBD2. The CDR3 spans 14 residues. Germline values: CDR1 MNHEY, CDR2 SMNVEV (reference sequence). Losses at the gene ends were 2 bases for V and 5 bases for J; bases not matched to a gene: 3. The CDR3 DNA is TGTGCCAGCAGTTTAGCGGGGGGGTCGGAGACCCAGTACTTC. It translates to CASSLAGGSETQYF.

V and J are TRBV18 and TRBJ2-7, with 7 positions matching TRBD1. The CDR3 loop spans 14 amino acids. V shed 3 bases, J shed 2 bases, and the junction held 4 bases outside the gene matches. The germline V gene encodes CDR1 KGHSH and CDR2 LQKENI. The CDR3 bases are TGTGCCAGCTCACCCGGGGACAGTACCTACGAGCAGTACTTC. Its protein product is CASSPGDSTYEQYF.

This clone was seen more than once but under ten times. A junction boundary mismatches the germline segment, possibly from a read error. The genes are TRBV7-7 and TRBJ2-1; 15 bases line up with TRBD2. Germline V gene sequence: CDR1 SSHAT, CDR2 FNYEAQ (reference sequence). The CDR3 has 17 residues. The CDR3 spells CASMPGLAGGRGNEQFF. The CDR3 region has the DNA TGTGCTAGCATGCCGGGACTAGCGGGGGGCCGGGGGAATGAGCAGTTCTTC. The whole variable domain, remainder taken from reference TRBV7-7 and TRBJ2-1, is GAGVSQSPRYKVTKRGQDVTLRCDPISSHATLYWYQQALGQGPEFLTYFNYEAQPDKSGLPSDRFSAERPEGSISTLTIQRTEQRDSAMYRCASMPGLAGGRGNEQFFGPGTRLTVL.

The rearrangement joins TRBV10-1 to TRBJ1-2, with D unresolved. Deletions cut 4 bases from V and 4 bases from J, with 4 bases between. Germline V gene data show CDR1 as WNHNN and CDR2 as SYGVQD (reference sequence). This CDR3 has 11 amino acids. The CDR3 is CASSARYGYTF. The CDR3 nucleotides read TGCGCCAGCAGTGCCCGCTATGGCTACACCTTC.

Note on this clone: This same CDR3 is encoded by further DNA sequences in the sample. The CDR3 nucleotides are TGCGCCAGCAGCTTAGGGGCCACTAATGAAAAACTGTTTTTT. Protein product: CASSLGATNEKLFF. The chain employs TRBV5-1 and TRBJ1-4; D is perhaps TRBD1 (5 bases). The CDR3 totals 14 residues. The germline V gene encodes CDR1 SGHRS and CDR2 YFSETQ. V was cut by 2 bases and J by 2 bases, with 7 bases left in between.

This clone was observed once. CDR3 nucleotides: TGTGCCAGCAGCGGAGGCCCCGCCTACGAGCAGTACTTC. As protein: CASSGGPAYEQYF. V usage is TRBV5-4 and J usage is TRBJ2-7, with D perhaps matching TRBD2 (5 bases). Germline-derived CDR1 and CDR2 are SGHNT and YYREEE (reference sequence). The V end lost 4 bases, the J end lost 2 bases, and 10 bases lay between the germline ends. This CDR3 is built from 13 residues.

The chain uses TRBV6-6 and TRBJ1-1; D is unresolved. CDR1 is MNHNY and CDR2 is SVGAGI in the germline V gene (reference sequence). This CDR3 spans 14 amino acids. Deletions cut 4 bases from V and 4 bases from J, with 13 bases between. The CDR3 DNA follows: TGTGCCAGCAGTTCGGTGGGTATAGCCACTGAAGCTTTCTTT. This gives the protein CASSSVGIATEAFF.

The V call is TRBV6-1, the J call TRBJ2-7; 10 bases agree with TRBD2. This CDR3 is built from 15 residues. The trim removed 2 bases at V and 2 bases at J, leaving 3 bases unmatched. Germline lookup yields CDR1 MNHNS and CDR2 SASEGT. CDR3: CASSELAGGTYEQYF. In nucleotides, the CDR3 is TGTGCCAGCAGTGAATTAGCGGGGGGAACCTACGAGCAGTACTTC.

This chain connects TRBV5-4 to TRBJ2-7; a possible D gene is TRBD1 (5 bases). V was clipped by 6 bases and J by 5 bases, with 21 bases between them. Germline V gene sequence: CDR1 SGHNT, CDR2 YYREEE (reference sequence). This CDR3 is 15 amino acids long. The CDR3 DNA sequence: TGTGCCAGCAACCTCCGACCCGACAGTTTCCACGAGCAGTACTTC. Translation gives CASNLRPDSFHEQYF.

The rearrangement joins TRBV18 to TRBJ2-1; D is perhaps TRBD2 (6 bases). This CDR3 contains 17 residues. From germline, CDR1 is KGHSH and CDR2 LQKENI. Trimming stripped 4 bases from V and 7 bases from J, with 23 bases between. CDR3: CASSQTGGYSLFNEQFF. The CDR3 DNA reads as TGTGCCAGCTCACAGACCGGGGGATATTCTTTGTTTAATGAGCAGTTCTTC.

CDR3 bases: TGTGCCAGCAGCTTGGGGGGGGTCACTGAAGCTTTCTTT. Its translation: CASSLGGVTEAFF. J is TRBJ1-1 and V is TRBV5-4; D perhaps matches TRBD1 (5 bases). This CDR3 is built from 13 residues. Germline CDR1 and CDR2: SGHNT and YYREEE (reference sequence). Trimming left V 0 bases short and J 4 bases short, with 7 bases between. The complete variable domain, with remaining parts taken from reference TRBV5-4 and TRBJ1-1, reads ETGVTQSPTHLIKTRGQQVTLRCSSQSGHNTVSWYQQALGQGPQFIFQYYREEENGRGNFPPRFSGLQFPNYSSELNVNALELDDSALYLCASSLGGVTEAFFGQGTRLTVV.

The gene calls are TRBV4-1 and TRBJ2-2; 7 bases are shared with TRBD2. Trimming at V came to 4 bases and at J to 4 bases, leaving 6 bases not matched to a gene. The germline V gene encodes CDR1 MGHRA and CDR2 YSYEKL. This CDR3 comprises 15 residues. This CDR3 is CASSPYSGGTGELFF. CDR3 nucleotides: TGCGCCAGCAGCCCTTACTCGGGGGGCACCGGGGAGCTGTTTTTT.